The 4 T cell receptor beta chains below were found in one sample sequenced in a study of blood T cell repertoires in COVID-19 (dated by TCRdb to 2019 to 2021). Libraries were made using the immunoSEQ multiplex PCR assay. TCRdb obtained this table from immuneACCESS and retained in-frame rearrangements with V and J assigned. These tables miss some clones; where compared with another copy, unresolved V genes account for less than half of the shortfall, and the remainder is unexplained. The sample records around 300,000 clones, about 90% of which are singletons. The ten largest clonotypes hold less than 5.5% of the sample. Material for sequencing was PBMCs or T cells enriched from blood (not recorded which). All receptors come from a man aged 25-40 years who had recovered from COVID-19.

CDR3 residues: CASSRDRLYGYTF. The CDR3 DNA is TGTGCCAGCAGTCGTGACAGACTCTATGGCTACACCTTC. The chain links TRBV6-5 to TRBJ1-2, with D maybe TRBD1 (5 bases). The germline gives CDR1 MNHEY, CDR2 SVGAGI. Trimming removed 5 bases from V and 4 bases from J, with 11 bases in between. The CDR3 totals 13 residues.

V usage is TRBV6-6 and J usage is TRBJ2-1, with no clear D. The CDR3 covers 12 residues. The germline gives CDR1 MNHNY, CDR2 SVGAGI (reference sequence). Trimming took 6 bases from V and 9 from J, leaving 12 bases between them. The CDR3 protein is CASRSQAFEQFF. The CDR3, as DNA: TGTGCCAGCAGATCTCAGGCGTTTGAGCAGTTCTTC.

The J gene is TRBJ1-5, the V gene TRBV24-1; D might be TRBD1 (5 bases). Trimming stripped 4 bases from V and 0 bases from J, with 12 bases between. The CDR3 runs 16 residues. Germline assignment: CDR1 KGHDR and CDR2 SFDVKD. The CDR3 is CATSERRQNSNQPQHF. In DNA, the CDR3 is TGTGCCACCAGTGAAAGAAGACAGAATAGCAATCAGCCCCAGCATTTT.

This chain uses TRBV5-1 with TRBJ1-6; D call uncertain. The V gene lost 0 bases and the J gene lost 9 bases, with 13 bases spanning the gap. CDR1 is SGHRS and CDR2 is YFSETQ in the germline V gene. This CDR3 has 15 amino acids. CDR3 nucleotide sequence: TGCGCCAGCAGCTTGGCCGCGGCAGTGGCTTCACCCCTCCACTTT. Translated: CASSLAAAVASPLHF.